Following are 4 T cell receptor beta chains from one sample sequenced in a study of tumor-infiltrating lymphocytes in localized non-small cell lung cancer. Libraries were prepared by immunoSEQ multiplex PCR; TCRdb keeps only in-frame clonotypes and omits some of them. There are about 13,000 clones in the sample; 79% occur only once, and 9.5% to 15% lies in the top ten. What was sequenced was lung tumor tissue. The receptors derive from a human donor with non-small cell lung cancer.

The V call is TRBV6-5, the J call TRBJ1-2; 7 bases are shared with TRBD1. Germline V gene lookup returns CDR1 MNHEY and CDR2 SVGAGI. The CDR3 length is 14 residues. Trimming removed 6 bases from V and 3 bases from J; junction bases left unmatched: 7. The DNA for the CDR3 is TGTGCCAGCAGGTTGGACAGGAATGACTATGGCTACACCTTC. Its translation: CASRLDRNDYGYTF.

This clone was counted between two and nine times. The rearrangement links TRBV7-8 to TRBJ2-1; weak D call: TRBD2 (6 bases). CDR1 and CDR2 (germline): SGHVS, FQNEAQ. V was pared by 5 bases and J by 5 bases, with 19 bases between. The CDR3 is made up of 16 amino acids. CDR3 nucleotides: TGTGCCAGCAGCACCCGCGGGACCTTCAGCAACAATGAGCAGTTCTTC. This gives the protein CASSTRGTFSNNEQFF.

The chain employs TRBV7-9 and TRBJ1-2, with D perhaps TRBD1 (6 bases). The CDR3 totals 15 residues. In germline, CDR1 is SEHNR, CDR2 FQNEAQ (reference sequence). V lost 2 bases and J lost 0, with 10 bases in between. CDR3 in DNA: TGTGCCAGCAGCTTAAACAGGGTGACTAACTATGGCTACACCTTC. Encoded protein: CASSLNRVTNYGYTF.

The chain links TRBV15 to TRBJ1-5; D is uncertain. The V and J ends lost 7 bases and 4 bases respectively, with 14 bases between them. Looked up from germline, CDR1 is LNHNV and CDR2 is YYDKDF (reference sequence). The CDR3 spans 14 residues. The CDR3 DNA sequence: TGTGCCACCACCGGAAGGACGGGGAATCAGCCCCAGCATTTT. It codes for CATTGRTGNQPQHF.